These 25 T cell receptor beta chains share one sample of origin, sequenced in a study of cytomegalovirus exposure and HLA in healthy donors. In the PCR, 60 Vbeta and 13 Jbeta primers were used. Generated by immunoSEQ multiplex PCR, the TCRdb table keeps only in-frame clones and is missing some. The sample includes approximately 120,000 clones, roughly 80% of them seen just once. Sequenced sample: PBMCs. The receptors derive from a woman between 45 and 65 years old in good health and CMV-seropositive.

In its sample, this clone was seen a few times. The chain joins TRBV25-1 to TRBJ1-1; a possible D gene is TRBD1 (5 bases). The CDR3 has 15 residues. Trimming stripped 2 bases from V and 6 bases from J, with 16 bases between. Germline assignment: CDR1 MGHDK and CDR2 SYGVNS. Here the CDR3 reads CASSETGREDSEAFF. In DNA form, the CDR3 reads TGTGCCAGCAGTGAAACGGGCAGGGAGGACTCTGAAGCTTTCTTT.

V is TRBV5-6 and J is TRBJ2-7; D is perhaps TRBD1 (6 bases). The CDR3 consists of 14 residues. Germline lookup yields CDR1 SGHDT and CDR2 YYEEEE. Trimming took off 4 bases at V and 5 bases at J, with 16 bases between the two ends. The CDR3 sequence: CASSLFPDRHEQYF. The CDR3 DNA follows: TGTGCCAGCAGCCTCTTTCCCGACAGGCACGAGCAGTACTTC.

The chain couples TRBV12-5 to TRBJ1-2; the match to TRBD1 covers 8 bases. The CDR3 totals 14 residues. Germline V gives CDR1 LGHNT, CDR2 FRNRAP. J lost 7 bases, V lost 4 bases, and 8 bases had no gene match. The CDR3 DNA reads TGTGCTAGTGGTTCCGAGACAGGGGAGGCTGGCTACACCTTC. Protein sequence: CASGSETGEAGYTF.

This clone showed up just a few times. The V and J genes are TRBV7-2 and TRBJ2-7, with D tentatively TRBD2 (5 bases). Germline-derived CDR1 and CDR2 are SGHTA and FQGNSA. The V end lost 5 bases, the J end lost 7 bases, and 15 bases lay between the germline ends. The CDR3 is made up of 13 amino acids. CDR3 nucleotide sequence: TGTGCCAGCAGCCCCTGGACCACTAGGGAGCAGTACTTC. Translation gives CASSPWTTREQYF.

The gene calls are TRBV11-1 and TRBJ1-5, with D perhaps TRBD1 (5 bases). V gave up 1 base and J gave up 2 bases, with 9 bases separating them. The CDR3 is 15 residues long. CDR1 SGHAT and CDR2 FQDESV come from the germline V gene (reference sequence). CDR3 sequence: CASSLDGGGNQPQHF. The CDR3 DNA reads as TGTGCCAGCAGCTTAGATGGGGGGGGCAATCAGCCCCAGCATTTT.

The chain has TRBV7-3 and TRBJ2-7; D possibly corresponds to TRBD1 (5 bases). Looked up from germline, CDR1 is SGHTA and CDR2 is FQGTGA. This CDR3 region has 15 residues. V lost 0 bases and J lost 0, with 9 bases in between. CDR3 amino acids: CASSLTGQASYEQYF. The CDR3 coding sequence is TGTGCCAGCAGCTTAACGGGGCAGGCCTCCTACGAGCAGTACTTC.

This sequence joins TRBV19 and TRBJ2-7; 10 bases align to TRBD1. V gave up 5 bases and J gave up 2 bases; unmatched junction bases: 3. This CDR3 is built from 14 residues. Germline loops: CDR1 LNHDA, CDR2 SQIVND (reference sequence). The CDR3 nucleotides are TGTGCCAGTAGTGCTGGGACAGGGGCCTACGAGCAGTACTTC. Translation: CASSAGTGAYEQYF.

The chain joins TRBV6-5 to TRBJ1-2; 12 bases match TRBD1. The CDR3 length is 15 residues. Per germline, CDR1 MNHEY and CDR2 SVGAGI. Trimming removed 2 bases from V and 5 bases from J; junction bases left unmatched: 3. For the CDR3, the DNA is TGTGCCAGCAGTTACGGGGGACAGGGGGCGTATGGCTACACCTTC. Protein product: CASSYGGQGAYGYTF.

V usage is TRBV7-2 and J usage is TRBJ1-4, with 10 nucleotides matching TRBD1. Trimming at V came to 7 bases and at J to 6 bases, leaving 5 bases not matched to a gene. The CDR3 runs 14 residues. From germline, CDR1 is SGHTA and CDR2 FQGNSA. The CDR3 bases are TGTGCCAGCACCACCGGGACAGGGGATGAAAAACTGTTTTTT. Residues: CASTTGTGDEKLFF.

The sample holds a few counts of this clone. The V gene is TRBV5-4, the J gene TRBJ2-7; 10 nucleotides match TRBD1. V gave up 4 bases and J gave up 6 bases; unmatched junction bases: 7. The CDR3 sequence is 14 residues long. Per the germline V gene, CDR1 is SGHNT and CDR2 is YYREEE (reference sequence). CDR3 in DNA: TGTGCCAGCAGCCCCGGGACAGGGGTCGGCGAGCAGTACTTC. As protein: CASSPGTGVGEQYF.

The table lists this clone with a few counts. The chain links TRBV6-5 to TRBJ2-7; D might be TRBD1 (6 bases). The CDR3 totals 11 residues. With 6 bases removed from V and 11 bases from J, the gap between germline ends came to 14 bases. Germline CDR1 is MNHEY and CDR2 is SVGAGI. The CDR3 spells CASRNRAGEYF. The CDR3 DNA follows: TGTGCCAGCAGAAACAGGGCAGGCGAGTACTTC.

This clone showed up just a few times. The DNA of the CDR3 is TGCGCCAGCAGCTTGGGACAGGGCGGAGAGACCCAGTACTTC. Protein: CASSLGQGGETQYF. The gene calls are TRBV5-1 and TRBJ2-5; 7 bases match TRBD1. This CDR3 comprises 14 residues. Per germline, CDR1 SGHRS and CDR2 YFSETQ. V lost 0 bases, J lost 4 bases, and 3 bases stayed unmatched.

This rearrangement joins TRBV5-8 to TRBJ1-6; 8 bases map to TRBD1. There are 15 residues in the CDR3. J gave up 10 bases and V 0 bases, and 6 bases lay outside the gene matches. The germline V gene encodes CDR1 SGHTS and CDR2 YDEGEE. In DNA form, the CDR3 reads TGTGCCAGCAGCTTGGACTACAGGGGGGGATCACCCCTCCACTTT. Protein: CASSLDYRGGSPLHF.

The V and J genes are TRBV5-1 and TRBJ2-1; possibly TRBD1 for D (5 bases). Germline assignment: CDR1 SGHRS and CDR2 YFSETQ. Trimming took off 0 bases at V and 5 bases at J, with 6 bases between the two ends. The CDR3 contains 13 residues. The CDR3 bases are TGCGCCAGCAGCTTGGGGACAAACAATGAGCAGTTCTTC. Amino acids: CASSLGTNNEQFF.

The chain joins TRBV7-6 to TRBJ1-3; D is undetermined. Germline CDR1 SGHVS, CDR2 FNYEAQ. V lost 1 base to trimming and J lost 0 bases, with 7 bases between them. The CDR3 spans 15 residues. The CDR3 DNA reads TGTGCCAGCAGCTTAGAAGGGAGCTCTGGAAACACCATATATTTT. Translated: CASSLEGSSGNTIYF.

The rearrangement links TRBV9 to TRBJ2-1; 8 positions match TRBD2. The germline V gene encodes CDR1 SGDLS and CDR2 YYNGEE. V lost 2 bases and J lost 4; bases outside the gene matches: 8. CDR3 size: 16 residues. This CDR3 is CASSVDGRAVYNEQFF. CDR3 nucleotide sequence: TGTGCCAGCAGCGTGGACGGGAGGGCCGTTTACAATGAGCAGTTCTTC.

As concerns this clone: The junction departs from germline at one end; a sequencing error may be responsible. This rearrangement joins TRBV11-2 to TRBJ2-3, with 11 bases fitting TRBD2. The germline CDR1 and CDR2 sequences are SGHAT and FQNNGV. The CDR3 contains 15 residues. This chain's CDR3 is CASTLLAGDTDTQYF. The CDR3, as DNA: TGTGCCAGCACCTTACTAGCGGGAGACACAGATACGCAGTATTTT.

V and J are TRBV9 and TRBJ2-2; possibly TRBD2 for D (6 bases). Germline assignment: CDR1 SGDLS and CDR2 YYNGEE. Trimming took 2 bases from V and 5 from J, leaving 10 bases between them. CDR3 length: 14 residues. This chain's CDR3 is CASSVGAGTGELFF. CDR3 nucleotide sequence: TGTGCCAGCAGCGTCGGGGCGGGGACCGGGGAGCTGTTTTTT. Full variable domain (remainder filled in from reference TRBV9 and TRBJ2-2): DSGVTQTPKHLITATGQRVTLRCSPRSGDLSVYWYQQSLDQGLQFLIQYYNGEERAKGNILERFSAQQFPDLHSELNLSSLELGDSALYFCASSVGAGTGELFFGEGSRLTVL.

The chain employs TRBV4-1 and TRBJ2-7; 7 nucleotides agree with TRBD1. This CDR3 region has 15 residues. The ends lost 4 bases at V and 2 bases at J; junction bases unmatched: 8. In germline, CDR1 is MGHRA, CDR2 YSYEKL. The CDR3 coding sequence is TGCGCCAGCAGCCTAGGGACAGCGAATACCTACGAGCAGTACTTC. Protein sequence: CASSLGTANTYEQYF.

The chain recombines TRBV11-2 with TRBJ2-7, with D perhaps TRBD1 (6 bases). The CDR3 is made up of 17 amino acids. The V end was cut by 2 bases, the J end by 0 bases, with 17 bases between. Germline assignment: CDR1 SGHAT and CDR2 FQNNGV. CDR3 nucleotides: TGTGCCAGCAGCTTAAGGACAGCCGCTAAGAGCTCCTACGAGCAGTACTTC. Translating gives CASSLRTAAKSSYEQYF.

The V and J genes are TRBV9 and TRBJ2-3, with 9 bases matching TRBD2. The CDR3 is 15 amino acids. V shed 3 bases, J shed 3 bases, and the junction held 5 bases outside the gene matches. Germline lookup yields CDR1 SGDLS and CDR2 YYNGEE. CDR3 region: CASSASSGATDTQYF. The CDR3, as DNA: TGTGCCAGCAGCGCTTCTAGCGGGGCGACAGATACGCAGTATTTT.

The chain employs TRBV6-4 and TRBJ1-5; no definite D call. Germline V lookup: CDR1 MRHNA, CDR2 SNTAGT. This CDR3 spans 13 amino acids. V shed 5 bases and J shed 4 bases, with 9 bases lying between them. The DNA of the CDR3 is TGTGCCAGCAGTAACGGGGAGAATCAGCCCCAGCATTTT. Protein sequence: CASSNGENQPQHF.

The J gene is TRBJ1-1, the V gene TRBV2; D ambiguous. CDR3 length: 15 amino acids. V was pared by 4 bases and J by 0 bases, with 12 bases between. Germline loops: CDR1 SNHLY, CDR2 FYNNEI. As DNA, the CDR3 is TGTGCCAGCAGTGGATTGCGACTTGTGAACACTGAAGCTTTCTTT. This encodes CASSGLRLVNTEAFF. Complete variable domain (other parts from reference TRBV2 and TRBJ1-1): EPEVTQTPSHQVTQMGQEVILRCVPISNHLYFYWYRQILGQKVEFLVSFYNNEISEKSEIFDDQFSVERPDGSNFTLKIRSTKLEDSAMYFCASSGLRLVNTEAFFGQGTRLTVV.

The V gene is TRBV19, the J gene TRBJ1-4; 8 bases line up with TRBD1. The germline V gene encodes CDR1 LNHDA and CDR2 SQIVND (reference sequence). V was pared by 10 bases and J by 5 bases, with 9 bases of the junction left unmatched. The CDR3 is made up of 14 amino acids. The CDR3, as DNA: TGTGCCACTAACGACAGGGGTTCGAATGAAAAACTGTTTTTT. Encoded protein: CATNDRGSNEKLFF.

This clone was picked up a small number of times. The V and J genes are TRBV19 and TRBJ1-2; a weak D match, TRBD1 (5 bases). The CDR3 has 14 residues. V was shortened by 5 bases and J by 8 bases, with 18 bases between the two germline ends. Looked up from germline, CDR1 is LNHDA and CDR2 is SQIVND (reference sequence). This CDR3 reads CASSSQPQGHGYTF. DNA for the CDR3: TGTGCCAGTAGTTCACAACCCCAGGGTCACGGCTACACCTTC.